The clone carrying this T cell receptor beta chain was counted at least ten times. This record belongs to a study of T cells of healthy individuals. The germline gives CDR1 LGHNA, CDR2 YSLEER. Trimming shortened V by 0 bases and J by 0 bases, and 7 bases separated the two germline ends. The CDR3 consists of 15 residues. TCRdb re-called the 5' RACE reads through MiXCR, storing one row per CDR3 protein. This table has about 53,000 distinct CDR3 sequences, approximately 15% appearing once. The TCR originated in a human donor in good health. The rearrangement uses TRBV4-3 and TRBJ2-3, with D tentatively TRBD2 (5 bases). The CDR3 region has the DNA TGCGCCAGCAGCCAAGAGGGAGCTAGCACAGATACGCAGTATTTT. It translates to CASSQEGASTDTQYF.